A single sample is the source of the 10 T cell receptor beta chains below, sequenced in a study of blood T cells in healthy people across ages. With a J-beta primer mix and a sample-barcoded 5' primer, a second PCR ran about 7 to 12 cycles. TCRdb redid the calling of the 5' RACE reads with MiXCR, one entry per CDR3 protein. The sample includes about a million distinct CDR3 sequences, 51% of them seen just once. Specimen: blood. Source of these receptors: a woman aged 60-75 years in good health.

This clonotype was detected a few times. The chain carries TRBV5-5 and TRBJ2-7; 8 bases are shared with TRBD1. The germline CDR1 and CDR2 sequences are SGHKS and YYEKEE (reference sequence). V trimming: 6 bases; J trimming: 4 bases; junction bases outside the gene matches: 9. The length of the CDR3 is 14 residues. This CDR3 is CASTEDRVMYEQYF. CDR3 nucleotide sequence: TGTGCCAGCACCGAGGACAGGGTGATGTACGAGCAGTACTTC.

This chain links TRBV7-2 with TRBJ2-5, with D possibly being TRBD2 (6 bases). V was shortened by 4 bases and J by 5 bases, with 17 bases between the two germline ends. The CDR3 covers 15 residues. The V gene's germline CDR1 is SGHTA and CDR2 FQGNSA. CDR3 amino acids: CASSSITAAGETQYF. The CDR3 region has the DNA TGTGCCAGCAGCTCCATAACAGCGGCGGGGGAGACCCAGTACTTC.

This clonotype was seen only once. V usage is TRBV9 and J usage is TRBJ1-2; 8 bases match TRBD1. The CDR3 runs 19 residues. Germline CDR1 is SGDLS and CDR2 is YYNGEE. The junction had 20 bases not matched to a gene; V was cut back by 3 bases and J by 4 bases. The CDR3 loop is CASSGHETLRQGTTYGYTF. The CDR3 DNA follows: TGTGCCAGCAGCGGACACGAGACCCTCCGACAGGGGACAACCTATGGCTACACCTTC.

This clonotype has at least ten counts. The chain links TRBV5-1 to TRBJ2-7; 12 nucleotides match TRBD2. CDR3 length: 15 residues. V shed 2 bases and J 3 bases; nucleotides not matched to a gene: 3. Germline values: CDR1 SGHRS, CDR2 YFSETQ. CDR3: CASSLLAGGFYEQYF. The CDR3 region has the DNA TGCGCCAGCAGCTTACTAGCGGGAGGTTTCTACGAGCAGTACTTC.

The CDR3 loop is CASRADPRLGETEAFF. The CDR3 DNA is TGTGCCAGCAGGGCCGACCCCAGACTTGGGGAAACTGAAGCTTTCTTT. The V gene is TRBV27, the J gene TRBJ1-1, with D unresolved. Trimming removed 6 bases at V and 5 bases at J, with 22 bases between. The germline gives CDR1 MNHEY, CDR2 SMNVEV (reference sequence). This CDR3 contains 16 residues.

This clonotype was picked up a small number of times. V gene TRBV10-3 combines with J gene TRBJ2-3, with unresolved D. The CDR3 runs to 13 residues. V gave up 2 bases and J gave up 3 bases, with 6 bases separating them. Germline assignment: CDR1 ENHRY and CDR2 SYGVKD. The CDR3 region has the DNA TGTGCCATCAGTGAGGGGAATACAGATACGCAGTATTTT. It yields the protein CAISEGNTDTQYF.

The V and J genes are TRBV7-9 and TRBJ2-2, with 9 positions matching TRBD2. CDR3 length equals 16 residues. The germline V gene encodes CDR1 SEHNR and CDR2 FQNEAQ (reference sequence). Losses at the gene ends were 6 bases for V and 3 bases for J; bases not matched to a gene: 8. CDR3 in DNA: TGTGCCAGCAGAAAGCCGGGACTAGCCGACACCGGGGAGCTGTTTTTT. It encodes CASRKPGLADTGELFF.

This clonotype turned up a few times. The chain joins TRBV3-1 to TRBJ2-3; weak D call: TRBD2 (6 bases). Germline assignment: CDR1 LGHDT and CDR2 YNNKEL (reference sequence). Trimming shortened V by 5 bases and J by 3 bases, and 15 bases separated the two germline ends. The CDR3 has 15 residues. The CDR3 spells CASSTSSRGTDTQYF. CDR3 sequence (DNA): TGTGCCAGCAGCACCTCATCCCGGGGGACAGATACGCAGTATTTT.

This clonotype is a singleton in its sample. This chain joins TRBV15 and TRBJ2-6, with D tentatively TRBD1 (6 bases). Germline CDR1 LNHNV, CDR2 YYDKDF (reference sequence). This CDR3 spans 16 amino acids. V shed 8 bases and J shed 0 bases, with 14 bases lying between them. The CDR3 sequence: CATQGQTRSGANVLTF. The CDR3 region has the DNA TGTGCCACCCAAGGACAGACACGCTCTGGGGCCAACGTCCTGACTTTC.

This chain connects TRBV7-6 to TRBJ2-3; weak D call: TRBD1 (5 bases). CDR1 is SGHVS and CDR2 is FNYEAQ in the germline V gene. Trimming removed 5 bases at V and 2 bases at J, with 17 bases between. There are 16 residues in the CDR3. The CDR3: CASSGAGHRSTDTQYF. Here the CDR3 DNA reads TGTGCCAGCAGCGGCGCCGGACACCGATCCACAGATACGCAGTATTTT.